The 11 T cell receptor beta chains presented below share a single source sample, sequenced in a study of molecular identifiers for immune sequencing clone quantification. A single record per CDR3 protein comes from TCRdb applying MiXCR to the PCR reads. The profile shows some 580,000 distinct CDR3 sequences, approximately 24% of them singletons. The sample consisted of naive CD8+ T cells from blood, with Jurkat cell RNA spiked in. This sample's subset: FACS-sorted CD8+CD4-CCR7+CD45RA+ naive T cells. Receptor source: a human donor in good health. Some libraries in this study had Jurkat cell RNA spiked in.

A note on this clonotype: Just one base apart from a much larger clone, this may be a read error. The chain couples TRBV2 to TRBJ1-5; 7 bases are a match to TRBD1. Unmatched junction bases numbered 5, after V lost 10 bases and J lost 5 bases. The germline CDR1 and CDR2 sequences are SNHLY and FYNNEI. This CDR3 has 12 amino acids. CDR3 residues: CATSQGDQPQHF. CDR3 DNA: TGTGCCACCAGCCAGGGGGATCAGCCCCAGCATTTT. The entire variable domain, with the rest obtained from reference TRBV2 and TRBJ1-5, is as follows: EPEVTQTPSHQVTQMGQEVILRCVPISNHLYFYWYRQILGQKVEFLVSFYNNEISEKSEIFDDQFSVERPDGSNFTLKIRSTKLEDSAMYFCATSQGDQPQHFGDGTRLSIL.

Comments on this clonotype: Relative to the germline gene, one junction end is altered; a read error may explain this. J is TRBJ2-4 and V is TRBV6-5; the D gene is possibly TRBD2 (7 bases). Germline V gives CDR1 MNHEY, CDR2 SVGAGI. There are 17 residues in the CDR3. The DNA for the CDR3 is TGTGCCAGCGCGGGGGCAGGAGGGGCCTTAGGGAAAAGCATTCAGTACTTC. Amino acids: CASAGAGGALGKSIQYF.

This clonotype has only a few counts. This sequence joins TRBV19 and TRBJ2-2; the D call may be TRBD1 or TRBD2 (5 bases each). The CDR3 totals 13 residues. Trimming removed 6 bases at V and 5 bases at J, with 10 bases between. Germline CDR1 reads LNHDA; CDR2 reads SQIVND (reference sequence). The CDR3: CASRRGATGELFF. DNA for the CDR3: TGTGCCAGTAGAAGAGGGGCGACCGGGGAGCTGTTTTTT.

With respect to this clonotype: Germline is not matched at one junction end, which may reflect a read error. The gene calls are TRBV11-2 and TRBJ2-1; D call uncertain. Per germline, CDR1 SGHAT and CDR2 FQNNGV. The CDR3 is made up of 12 amino acids. The CDR3 spells CARSLGGNEQFF. In DNA form, the CDR3 reads TGTGCCCGCAGCTTAGGTGGGAATGAGCAGTTCTTC. The full variable domain, its missing parts supplied by reference TRBV11-2 and TRBJ2-1, is EAGVAQSPRYKIIEKRQSVAFWCNPISGHATLYWYQQILGQGPKLLIQFQNNGVVDDSQLPKDRFSAERLKGVDSTLKIQPAKLEDSAVYLCARSLGGNEQFFGPGTRLTVL.

As for this clonotype: A much larger clone differs from this one at a single base, so this may be a read error. The J gene is TRBJ1-4, the V gene TRBV28; 8 bases map to TRBD1. Trimming took 8 bases from V and 6 from J; bases not matched to a gene: 8. Germline CDR1 and CDR2: MDHEN and SYDVKM. The CDR3 contains 14 residues. CDR3 sequence (DNA): TGTGCCAGCCAGAGGACAGGGATCGATGAAAAACTGTTTTTT. Protein sequence: CASQRTGIDEKLFF.

As to this clonotype: At one boundary the junction diverges from the germline segment, which might be a read error. The gene calls are TRBV19 and TRBJ2-4; 8 bases match TRBD2. The CDR3 spans 16 residues. From germline, CDR1 is LNHDA and CDR2 SQIVND (reference sequence). The CDR3 is CASSMIQRELKNVQYF. The DNA for the CDR3 is TGTGCCAGTAGTATGATCCAGCGGGAGTTAAAAAACGTTCAGTACTTC.

This clonotype was counted only a few times. V gene TRBV19 combines with J gene TRBJ2-1, with D perhaps matching TRBD2 (5 bases). V was cut by 5 bases and J by 6 bases, with 11 bases left in between. The CDR3 sequence is 13 residues long. The germline V gene has CDR1 LNHDA and CDR2 SQIVND (reference sequence). The CDR3 bases are TGTGCCAGTAGTGGCGGACTTCTCAATGAGCAGTTCTTC. Translated, it gives CASSGGLLNEQFF. The full variable domain, with the rest looked up from reference TRBV19 and TRBJ2-1, is DGGITQSPKYLFRKEGQNVTLSCEQNLNHDAMYWYRQDPGQGLRLIYYSQIVNDFQKGDIAEGYSVSREKKESFPLTVTSAQKNPTAFYLCASSGGLLNEQFFGPGTRLTVL.

This chain links TRBV5-1 with TRBJ2-7; D is unresolved. Germline V lookup: CDR1 SGHRS, CDR2 YFSETQ. CDR3 length equals 13 residues. The V end lost 2 bases, the J end lost 3 bases, and 9 bases lay between the germline ends. This chain's CDR3 is CASSFGQFYEQYF. Here the CDR3 DNA reads TGCGCCAGCAGCTTTGGGCAATTCTACGAGCAGTACTTC.

This clonotype showed up just once. One end of the junction is discordant with germline, which a read error may explain. This CDR3 reads CGSSHLGLAGTGELFF. In DNA form, the CDR3 reads TGTGGCAGCAGCCACCTAGGACTAGCGGGCACCGGGGAGCTGTTTTTT. The chain is built from TRBV28 and TRBJ2-2; 11 bases are a match to TRBD2. The CDR3 length is 16 residues. Germline CDR1 reads MDHEN; CDR2 reads SYDVKM.

Regarding this clonotype: With a much larger clone just one base away, this may be a read error. The chain is built from TRBV18 and TRBJ1-1; D might be TRBD1 (5 bases). There are 15 residues in the CDR3. Looked up from germline, CDR1 is KGHSH and CDR2 is LQKENI. In DNA form, the CDR3 reads TGTGCCAGCTCATCTTATGGGGTAACGGACACTGAAGCTTTGTTT. It is translated as CASSSYGVTDTEALF.

This clonotype was detected ten times or more. The chain carries TRBV9 and TRBJ2-3; TRBD2 matches 9 bases. The CDR3 extends over 15 amino acids. Germline V lookup: CDR1 SGDLS, CDR2 YYNGEE. Losses at the gene ends were 4 bases for V and 3 bases for J; bases not matched to a gene: 6. CDR3 region: CASSYLAGETDTQYF. CDR3 coding DNA: TGTGCCAGCAGCTACTTAGCGGGGGAAACAGATACGCAGTATTTT.